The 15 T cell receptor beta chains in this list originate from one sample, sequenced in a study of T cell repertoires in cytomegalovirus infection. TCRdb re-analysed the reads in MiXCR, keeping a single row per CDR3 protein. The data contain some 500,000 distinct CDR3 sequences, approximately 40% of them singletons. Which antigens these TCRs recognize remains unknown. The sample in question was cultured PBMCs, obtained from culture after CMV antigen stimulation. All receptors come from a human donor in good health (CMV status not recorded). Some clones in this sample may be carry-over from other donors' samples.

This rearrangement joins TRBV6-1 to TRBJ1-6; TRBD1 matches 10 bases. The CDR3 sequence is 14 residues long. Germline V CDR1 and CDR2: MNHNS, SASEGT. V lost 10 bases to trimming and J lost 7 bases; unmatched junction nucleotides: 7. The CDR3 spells CAIGDRGGNSPLHF. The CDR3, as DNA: TGTGCCATTGGGGACAGGGGAGGAAATTCACCCCTCCACTTT.

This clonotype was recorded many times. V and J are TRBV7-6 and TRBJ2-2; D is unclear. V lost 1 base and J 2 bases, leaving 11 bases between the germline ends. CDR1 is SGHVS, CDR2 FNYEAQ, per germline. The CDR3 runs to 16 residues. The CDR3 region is CASSLVGGPNTGELFF. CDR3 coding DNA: TGTGCCAGCAGCTTAGTGGGCGGTCCCAACACCGGGGAGCTGTTTTTT.

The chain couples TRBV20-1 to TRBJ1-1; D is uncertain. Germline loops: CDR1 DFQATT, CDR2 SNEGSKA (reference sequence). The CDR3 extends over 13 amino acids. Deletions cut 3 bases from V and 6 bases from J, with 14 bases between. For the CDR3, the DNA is TGCAGTGCTAGTACCGCCGGGGATCCTGAAGCTTTCTTT. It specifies CSASTAGDPEAFF.

The CDR3 protein is CASSSRPNEKLFF. CDR3 DNA sequence: TGTGCCAGCAGTTCGCGACCGAATGAAAAACTGTTTTTT. The J gene is TRBJ1-4, the V gene TRBV6-2 or TRBV6-3, with D unclear. Deletions cut 4 bases from V and 5 bases from J, with 8 bases between. Germline lookup yields CDR1 MNHEY and CDR2 SVGEGT. The CDR3 runs to 13 residues.

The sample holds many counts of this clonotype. CDR3 loop: CASSPDRWKLETQYF. The CDR3 DNA reads as TGTGCCAGCAGCCCCGATAGGTGGAAGTTGGAGACCCAGTACTTC. The V gene is TRBV7-2, the J gene TRBJ2-5, with D unresolved. Trimming removed 5 bases from V and 5 bases from J, with 18 bases in between. This CDR3 region has 15 residues. The germline V gene has CDR1 SGHTA and CDR2 FQGNSA.

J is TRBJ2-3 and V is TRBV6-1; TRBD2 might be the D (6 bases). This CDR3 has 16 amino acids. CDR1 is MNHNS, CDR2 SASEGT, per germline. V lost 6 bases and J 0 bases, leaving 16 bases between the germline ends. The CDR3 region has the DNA TGTGCCAGCAGCCAATATGGCGGGGTTAGCACAGATACGCAGTATTTT. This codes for CASSQYGGVSTDTQYF.

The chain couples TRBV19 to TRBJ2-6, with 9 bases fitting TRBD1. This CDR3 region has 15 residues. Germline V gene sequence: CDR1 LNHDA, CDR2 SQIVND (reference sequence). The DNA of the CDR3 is TGTGCTGCGGCGGGACAGGGCTCTGGGGCCAACGTCCTGACTTTC. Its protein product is CAAAGQGSGANVLTF.

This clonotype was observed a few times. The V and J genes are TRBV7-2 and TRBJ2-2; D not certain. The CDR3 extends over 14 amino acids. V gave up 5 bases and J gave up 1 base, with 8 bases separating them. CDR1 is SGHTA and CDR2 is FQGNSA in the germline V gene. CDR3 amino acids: CASSEGRNTGELFF. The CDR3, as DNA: TGTGCCAGCAGCGAAGGGCGGAACACCGGGGAGCTGTTTTTT.

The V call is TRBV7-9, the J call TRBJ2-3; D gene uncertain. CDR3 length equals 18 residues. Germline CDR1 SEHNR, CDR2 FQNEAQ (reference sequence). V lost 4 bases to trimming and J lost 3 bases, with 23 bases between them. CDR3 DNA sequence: TGTGCCAGCAGCTACCGGATTCCAGGCGGATCTACTACAGATACGCAGTATTTT. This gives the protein CASSYRIPGGSTTDTQYF.

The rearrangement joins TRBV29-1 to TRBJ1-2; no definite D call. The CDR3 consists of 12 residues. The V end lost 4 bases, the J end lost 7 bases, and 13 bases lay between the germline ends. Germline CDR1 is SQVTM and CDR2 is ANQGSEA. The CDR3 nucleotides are TGCAGCGTTGTAAGGTCAGGCGGTGGCTACACCTTC. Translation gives CSVVRSGGGYTF.

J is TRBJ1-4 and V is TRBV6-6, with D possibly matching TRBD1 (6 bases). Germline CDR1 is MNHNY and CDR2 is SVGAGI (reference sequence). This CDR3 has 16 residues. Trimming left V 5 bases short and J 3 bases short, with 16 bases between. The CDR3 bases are TGTGCCAGCAGTCCCGCTGGGAACAGGGCTAATGAAAAACTGTTTTTT. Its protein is CASSPAGNRANEKLFF.

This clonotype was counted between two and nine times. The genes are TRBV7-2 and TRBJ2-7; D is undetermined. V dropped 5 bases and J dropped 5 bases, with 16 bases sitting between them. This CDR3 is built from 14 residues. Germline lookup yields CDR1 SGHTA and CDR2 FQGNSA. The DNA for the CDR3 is TGTGCCAGCAGCCCTCCGGGCCGCCAACACGAGCAGTACTTC. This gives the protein CASSPPGRQHEQYF. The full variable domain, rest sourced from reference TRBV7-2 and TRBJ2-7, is GAGVSQSPSNKVTEKGKDVELRCDPISGHTALYWYRQSLGQGLEFLIYFQGNSAPDKSGLPSDRFSAERTGGSVSTLTIQRTQQEDSAVYLCASSPPGRQHEQYFGPGTRLTVT.

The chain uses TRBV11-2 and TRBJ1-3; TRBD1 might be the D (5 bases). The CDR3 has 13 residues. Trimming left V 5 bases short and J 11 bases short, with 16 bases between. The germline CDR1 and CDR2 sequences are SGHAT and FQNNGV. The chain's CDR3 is CASSLRGGNSIYF. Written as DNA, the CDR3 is TGTGCCAGCAGCCTGCGGGGGGGTAACTCCATATATTTT.

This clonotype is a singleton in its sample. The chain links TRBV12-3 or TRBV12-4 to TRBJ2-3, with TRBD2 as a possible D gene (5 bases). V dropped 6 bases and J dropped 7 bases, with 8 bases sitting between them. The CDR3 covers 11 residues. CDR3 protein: CASRAGYTQYF. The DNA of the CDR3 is TGTGCCAGCAGGGCGGGTTATACGCAGTATTTT.

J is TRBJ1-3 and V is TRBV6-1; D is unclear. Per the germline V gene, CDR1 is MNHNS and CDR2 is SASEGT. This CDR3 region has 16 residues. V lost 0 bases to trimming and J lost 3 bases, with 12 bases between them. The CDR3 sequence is CASSEASPKVGNTIYF. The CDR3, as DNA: TGTGCCAGCAGTGAAGCGTCGCCGAAGGTTGGAAACACCATATATTTT.